This TCR beta chain was sequenced during a study of Tregs in tolerant kidney transplant recipients. The CDR3 totals 15 residues. The germline V gene has CDR1 GTSNPN and CDR2 SVGIG (reference sequence). V was shortened by 0 bases and J by 1 base, with 12 bases between the two germline ends. The nonmyeloablative bone marrow transplants came from related graft donors, with transient mixed chimerism. Unstimulated regulatory T cells (CD4+CD25+CD127-), CD4+CD25- non-regulatory cells, CD4 and CD8 cells were FACS-sorted from thawed PBMCs. The repertoire was sequenced with immunoSEQ multiplex PCR; TCRdb's copy has only in-frame clones and lacks some. This sample contains under 35,000 clones. Worth noting for this clone: Its specificity is unknown. The read terminates 3 residues ahead of where the CDR3 ends, so the germline J gene completes it.

Study results and limitations: Tregs expanded with activated donor B cells seemed most donor-specific. In tolerant patients, donor-specific Tregs outgrew total Tregs, suggesting antigen-driven expansion. Some patients' samples used different primers over time, so nucleotide sequences weren't comparable.

This specimen consisted of CD4+ T cells from blood (PBMCs), obtained 24 months after the transplant. The chain employs TRBV30 and TRBJ1-1; D gene uncertain. The receptor was derived from a human patient who received a combined kidney and bone marrow transplant. The graft donor may account for some of the T cells. The sequenced CDR3 bases are TGTGCCTGGAGTGTAAAGCAGGAGGGGAACACTGAA. The encoded protein is CAWSVKQEGNTE. The complete CDR3 protein is CAWSVKQEGNTEAFF. Complete variable domain (other parts from reference TRBV30 and TRBJ1-1): SQTIHQWPATLVQPVGSPLSLECTVEGTSNPNLYWYRQAAGRGLQLLFYSVGIGQISSEVPQNLSASRPQDRQFILSSKKLLLSDSGFYLCAWSVKQEGNTEAFFGQGTRLTVV.